Given below is one T cell receptor beta chain in context. Treatment specified: over 15 received Ad26.COV2.S at low or high dose, single or two shots; several received placebo; per-sample allocation not given. Day 63 following the first vaccine or placebo injection was when the samples were taken. The individual, an adult aged 18-55 years, was a donor in Boston. TCRdb keeps only in-frame clones here, not all; method: immunoSEQ multiplex PCR. The sample lists fewer than 800,000 clones, roughly 90% occurring once. This specimen belongs to a study of Ad26.COV2.S vaccination and SARS-CoV-2 variants. Study at large: Ad26.COV2.S shots went into the muscle once or twice, 56 days apart.

Per germline, CDR1 LGHDT and CDR2 YNNKEL (reference sequence). CDR3 length equals 17 residues. V was cut by 0 bases and J by 2 bases, with 15 bases left in between. Sequences were derived from peripheral blood, sampled in a trial of Ad26.COV2.S vaccine versus placebo. The clonotype comes from a person between 18 and 60 years old who received the Ad26.COV2.S COVID-19 vaccine or a placebo. V is TRBV3-1 (or the pseudogene TRBV3-2) and J is TRBJ2-3; TRBD2 is a possible D gene (6 bases). CDR3 sequence: CASSQEVKGGITDTQYF. CDR3 DNA sequence: TGTGCCAGCAGCCAAGAAGTTAAGGGAGGAATCACAGATACGCAGTATTTT.